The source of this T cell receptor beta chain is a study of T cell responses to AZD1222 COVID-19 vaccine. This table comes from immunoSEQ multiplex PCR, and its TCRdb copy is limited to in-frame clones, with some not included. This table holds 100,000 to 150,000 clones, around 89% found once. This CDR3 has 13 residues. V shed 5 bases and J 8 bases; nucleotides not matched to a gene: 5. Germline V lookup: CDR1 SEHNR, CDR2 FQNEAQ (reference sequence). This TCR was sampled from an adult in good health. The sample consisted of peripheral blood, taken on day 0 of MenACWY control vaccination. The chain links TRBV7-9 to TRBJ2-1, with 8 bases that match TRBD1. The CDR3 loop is CASSQGQVYEQFF. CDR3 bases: TGTGCCAGCAGCCAGGGACAGGTCTATGAGCAGTTCTTC.